What follows describes a single T cell receptor (beta chain). Its antigen is not identified. With 5 bases clipped from V and 4 bases from J, the junction kept 5 bases outside the gene matches. The CDR3 has 14 residues. The germline V gene encodes CDR1 MNHNS and CDR2 SASEGT. The sample is drawn from a study of blood T cells in healthy people across ages. Study outcomes and limitations: Higher diversity and more naive CD4+ cells were features of long-lived donors, compared to aged donors.

Through a sample-barcoded 5' primer and a J-beta primer mix, a second PCR was run for roughly 7 to 11 cycles. A single record per CDR3 protein comes from TCRdb applying MiXCR to the 5' RACE reads. This table has about 640,000 distinct CDR3 sequences, about 30% appearing once. This sequence originates from a woman of 80 years or more in good health. Sequencing was carried out using blood. This chain links TRBV6-1 with TRBJ2-5, with 9 bases that match TRBD1. In DNA form, the CDR3 reads TGTGCCAGCAGTTTCGGACAGGGGTCAGAGACCCAGTACTTC. Translation gives CASSFGQGSETQYF.